This TCR beta chain originates from a study of blood T cell repertoires in COVID-19. Study in general: Nucleic acid was either cDNA or gDNA, and it came from T cells, B-cell-depleted T cells, or PBMCs.

This clone was seen ten or more times. CDR3 size: 12 residues. Germline V gives CDR1 MGHDK, CDR2 SYGVNS. Trimming took 6 bases from V and 14 from J; bases not matched to a gene: 7. Per the original data handling: Using reference gene primer amplification, nucleated cell counts were estimated. TCRdb's copy holds only in-frame clones and misses some; the assay was immunoSEQ multiplex PCR. The V and J calls and clone size are taken from that table; D and trimming were inferred from the DNA. The sample carries 110,000 to 150,000 clones, 76% recorded once. The chain is built from TRBV25-1 and TRBJ1-6, with 7 bases matching TRBD1. The specimen was peripheral blood. The sequence was obtained from a man in his fifties or sixties with acute or convalescent COVID-19. CDR3 in DNA: TGTGCCAGCAGCTCGGACAGGATAACCCTCCACTTT. Its protein is CASSSDRITLHF.